This T cell receptor (beta chain) was recorded in a study of blood T cells in healthy people across ages. Together with a sample-barcoded 5' primer, a J-beta primer mix was included in a second PCR lasting roughly 6 to 12 cycles. A single record per CDR3 protein comes from TCRdb applying MiXCR to the 5' RACE reads. The top ten clones hold 7.9% of a sample with 1.2 million to 1.5 million distinct CDR3 sequences, 42% of them seen once. This clonotype was found a few times. V dropped 5 bases and J dropped 4 bases, with 13 bases sitting between them. The germline CDR1 and CDR2 sequences are SGHTA and FQGNSA. CDR3 length equals 14 residues.

The receptor comes from a woman aged 18-29 years in good health. The chain employs TRBV7-2 and TRBJ2-3, with D unresolved. What was sequenced was blood. CDR3 bases: TGTGCCAGCAGCCCCATTGGCGGCGCAGATACGCAGTATTTT. Residues: CASSPIGGADTQYF.